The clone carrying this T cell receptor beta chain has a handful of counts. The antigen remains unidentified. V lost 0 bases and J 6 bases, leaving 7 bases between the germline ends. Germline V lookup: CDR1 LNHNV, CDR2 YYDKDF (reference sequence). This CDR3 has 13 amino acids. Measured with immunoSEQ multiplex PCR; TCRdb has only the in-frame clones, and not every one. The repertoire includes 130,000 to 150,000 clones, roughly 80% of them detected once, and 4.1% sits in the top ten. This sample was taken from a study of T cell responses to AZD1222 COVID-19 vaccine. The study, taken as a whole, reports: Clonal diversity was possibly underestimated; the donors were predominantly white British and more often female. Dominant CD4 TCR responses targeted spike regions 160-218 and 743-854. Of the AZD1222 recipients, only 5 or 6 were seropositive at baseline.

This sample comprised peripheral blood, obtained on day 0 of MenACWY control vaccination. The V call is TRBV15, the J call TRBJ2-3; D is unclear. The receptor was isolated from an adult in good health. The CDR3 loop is CATSRDLRDTQYF. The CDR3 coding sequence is TGTGCCACCAGCAGAGATCTTCGGGATACGCAGTATTTT.